This paragraph reports one T cell receptor beta chain. The antigen remains undetermined. The data originate from a study of CD8+ T cells in alopecia areata. About the study: Patients in the treated group were given tofacitinib by mouth, 5 to 10 mg twice a day.

Study conclusions and caveats: Tofacitinib significantly lowered scalp clonality and expanded CD8+ clones among the top 100. Possibly because of HLA-related factors, TCR sharing was less clear across patients than in mice.

Reverse transcribed after extraction, RNA yielded cDNA as the sequencing template. Some clones are missing from TCRdb's copy, which holds only in-frame ones; the method was immunoSEQ multiplex PCR. Found here are 95,000 to 100,000 clones, approximately 63% of them singletons; the top ten hold roughly 15%. Specified treatment: oral pan-JAK inhibitor, 5-10 mg twice daily. The input for sequencing was CD8+ T cells sorted from blood, taken at week 56, from a patient treated with tofacitinib. This TCR came from a human donor with alopecia areata.

DNA of the CDR3: TGTGCCAGCAGTTTTGGGGGACAGACCTACGAGCAGTACTTC. Its translation is CASSFGGQTYEQYF. V and J are TRBV27 and TRBJ2-7, with TRBD1 matching over 7 bases. The V gene end was trimmed by 3 bases and the J gene end by 2 bases; junction bases not matched to a gene: 4. Per the germline V gene, CDR1 is MNHEY and CDR2 is SMNVEV (reference sequence). This CDR3 spans 14 amino acids.